This TCR beta chain was sequenced in a study of blood T cell repertoires in COVID-19. For the study at large: COVID-19 samples, acute and convalescent, were from the United States, Italy and Spain. T cells, B-cell-depleted T cells, or PBMCs provided the cDNA or gDNA that served as material.

Original data processing: For nucleated cells, counts were estimated from reference gene primer amplification. Produced via immunoSEQ multiplex PCR; TCRdb's table is partial and in-frame only. The DNA gave D and trimming, while V, J and clone size come from that table. The table includes approximately 200,000 clones, roughly 80% detected once. Details on this clone: The sample has other DNA sequences that encode this CDR3 too.

Trimming removed 0 bases from V and 3 bases from J, with 9 bases in between. The CDR3 is made up of 14 amino acids. CDR1 is SGHRS and CDR2 is YFSETQ in the germline V gene. The material sequenced was peripheral blood. This sequence was found in a man aged 60 to 69 with active or convalescent COVID-19. The V and J genes are TRBV5-1 and TRBJ1-1; a weak D match, TRBD1 (5 bases). DNA of the CDR3: TGCGCCAGCAGCTTGGATGGGGGGGACACTGAAGCTTTCTTT. It yields the protein CASSLDGGDTEAFF.